This T cell receptor (beta chain) was profiled in a study of blood T cell repertoires in COVID-19. Study at large: The study drew acute and convalescent COVID-19 samples from the United States, Italy and Spain. T cells, B-cell-depleted T cells, or PBMCs provided the cDNA or gDNA that served as material.

The length of the CDR3 is 17 residues. Germline V CDR1 and CDR2: KGHSH, LQKENI. The V gene end was trimmed by 3 bases and the J gene end by 1 base; junction bases not matched to a gene: 9. In the authors' workflow: Nucleated cell counts were estimated from reference gene primer amplification. Sequencing used immunoSEQ multiplex PCR; TCRdb keeps in-frame clones, though not all of them. V and J calls and clone size are those listed in that table; D and trimming were worked out from the DNA. The sample lists some 300,000 clones, 85% to 90% occurring once. While infection was still active, Seattle patients were enrolled and then followed longitudinally.

Input material: peripheral blood. The clonotype originates from a woman aged 50 to 60 with COVID-19, enrolled during active disease. The V call is TRBV18, the J call TRBJ2-3; 8 bases fit TRBD2. For the CDR3, the DNA is TGTGCCAGCTCACCCGCCCAACCGGGAGGGGGCACAGATACGCAGTATTTT. Amino acids: CASSPAQPGGGTDTQYF.